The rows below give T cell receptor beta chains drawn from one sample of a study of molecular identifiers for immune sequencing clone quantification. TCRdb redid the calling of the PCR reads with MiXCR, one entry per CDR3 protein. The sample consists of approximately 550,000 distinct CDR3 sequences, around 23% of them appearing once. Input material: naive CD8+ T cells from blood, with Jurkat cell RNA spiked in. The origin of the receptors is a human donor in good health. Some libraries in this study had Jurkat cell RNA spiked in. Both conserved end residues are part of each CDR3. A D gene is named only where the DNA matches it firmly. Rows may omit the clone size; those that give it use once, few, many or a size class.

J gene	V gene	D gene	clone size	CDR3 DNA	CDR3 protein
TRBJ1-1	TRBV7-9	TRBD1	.	TGTGCCAGCAGCCCCGACAGGGAAGGGTGGGGGAACACTGAAGCTTTCTTT	CASSPDREGWGNTEAFF
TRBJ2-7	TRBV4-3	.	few	TGCGCCAGCAGCCAAGGTCCGTGGAACGAGCAGTACTTC	CASSQGPWNEQYF
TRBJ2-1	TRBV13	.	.	TGTGCCAGCAGCGCCGGACCCGCTCCCTACAATGAGCAGTTCTTC	CASSAGPAPYNEQFF
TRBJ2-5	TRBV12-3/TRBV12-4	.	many	TGCGCCAGCAGCTTGGGGGCAGGGCAAGAGACCCAGTACTTC	CASSLGAGQETQYF
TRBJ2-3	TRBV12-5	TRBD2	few	TGTGCTAGTGGTGCGGGGGGGGGAGTCACAGATACGCAGTATTTT	CASGAGGGVTDTQYF
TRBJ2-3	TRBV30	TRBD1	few	TGTGCCTGGAGCGGACAGGGCCTTAGCACAGATACGCAGTATTTT	CAWSGQGLSTDTQYF
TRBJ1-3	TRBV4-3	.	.	TGCGCCAGCAGCCAAGACGGCAGGACATTAGGAAACACCATATATTTT	CASSQDGRTLGNTIYF
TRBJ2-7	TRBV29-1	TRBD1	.	TGCAGCGTTGCAACAGGGGAATCCTACGAGCAGTACTTC	CSVATGESYEQYF
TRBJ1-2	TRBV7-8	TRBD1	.	TGTGCCAGCAGCTTAGTGGACAGGCGAGACTATGGCTACGCCTTC	CASSLVDRRDYGYAF
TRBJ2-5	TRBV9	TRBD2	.	TGTGCCAGCAGCACTAGCGGGGCCCAAGAGACCCAGTACTTC	CASSTSGAQETQYF
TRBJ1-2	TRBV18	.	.	TGTGCCAGCCCACCACCGGAAGCAGGAAACTATGGCTACACCTTC	CASPPPEAGNYGYTF
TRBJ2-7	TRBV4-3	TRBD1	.	TGCGCCAGCAGCCAAAACAGGGGGTTGGGCTACGAGCAGTACTTC	CASSQNRGLGYEQYF
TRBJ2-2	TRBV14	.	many	TGTGCCAGCAGCCAATATCGGGGAACCGGGGAGCTGTTTTTT	CASSQYRGTGELFF
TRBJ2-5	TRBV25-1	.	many	TGTGCCAGCAGTGAAGTAGGGGGGCCGCAAGAGACCCAGTACTTC	CASSEVGGPQETQYF
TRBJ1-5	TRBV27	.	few	TGTGCCAGCAGTTTCTCACCCTGGGGTAGCAATCAGCCCCAGCATTTT	CASSFSPWGSNQPQHF
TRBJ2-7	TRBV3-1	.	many	TGTGCCAGCAGCCAAGATGTGGCCTACGAGCAGTACTTC	CASSQDVAYEQYF
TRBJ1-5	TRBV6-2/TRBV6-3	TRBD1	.	TGTGCCAGCAGTTCCGAACAGGGGACCTATAGCAATCAGCCCCAGCATTTT	CASSSEQGTYSNQPQHF
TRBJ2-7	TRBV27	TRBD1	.	TGTGCCAGCAGTTATGGACAGGGGGTCTCCTACGAGCAGTACTTC	CASSYGQGVSYEQYF
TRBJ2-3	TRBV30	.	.	TGTGCCCGCGGGCTGCCGGGGTCTAGCACAGATACGCAGTATTTT	CARGLPGSSTDTQYF
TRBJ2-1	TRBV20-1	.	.	TGCAGTGCTAGAGACCTTCAGCGGAGCTCCTACAATGAGCAGTTCTTC	CSARDLQRSSYNEQFF
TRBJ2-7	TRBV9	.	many	TGTGCCAGCAGCTTGGGGAGCCCCACCTACGAGCAGTACTTC	CASSLGSPTYEQYF
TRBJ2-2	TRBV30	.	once	TGTGCCTGGAGTCCTTCGTCAAACACCGGGGTGCTGTTTTTT	CAWSPSSNTGVLFF
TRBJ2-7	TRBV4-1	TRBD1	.	TGCGCCAGCAGCCCGAACTGGGACAGCTCCTACGAGCAGTACTTC	CASSPNWDSSYEQYF
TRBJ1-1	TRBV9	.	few	TGTGCCAGCAGCCCTGGAATTAGGGGGACTTCCCCCAACACTGAAGCTTTCTTT	CASSPGIRGTSPNTEAFF
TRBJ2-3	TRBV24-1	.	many	TGTGCCACCAGTGACCCCGACCCCGTCGCGGGCGATACGCAGTATTTT	CATSDPDPVAGDTQYF
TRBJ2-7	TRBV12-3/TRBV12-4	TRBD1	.	TGTGCCAGCAGTTTGTGGGACAGGGGTGACCACGGGCAGTACTTC	CASSLWDRGDHGQYF
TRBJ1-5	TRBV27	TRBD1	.	TGTGCCAGCAGTCCGACAGGGGGCTATCAGCCCCAGCATTTT	CASSPTGGYQPQHF
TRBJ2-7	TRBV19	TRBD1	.	TGTGCCAGTAGTATTACCGGGACAGGGGCCTACGAGCAGGACTTC	CASSITGTGAYEQDF
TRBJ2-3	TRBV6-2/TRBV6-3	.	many	TGTGCCAGCAGTTACTCATCTGTCGGGGGAGACACAGATACGCAGTATTTT	CASSYSSVGGDTDTQYF
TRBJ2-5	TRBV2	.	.	TGTGCCAGTCGACAGGTGGAAGAGACCCAGTACTTC	CASRQVEETQYF
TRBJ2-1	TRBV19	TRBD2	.	TGTGCCAGTAGTAGCGAGCTAGCGGGCGCCTACAATGAGCAGTTCTTC	CASSSELAGAYNEQFF
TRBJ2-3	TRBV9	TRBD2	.	TGTGCCAGCAGCGTAGCTCGAAGCGGGAAGGGCCTCCCAGATACGCAGTATTTT	CASSVARSGKGLPDTQYF
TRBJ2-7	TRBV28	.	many	TGTGCCAGCAGTTCACTCCGGGAGCTCTACGAGCAGTACTTC	CASSSLRELYEQYF
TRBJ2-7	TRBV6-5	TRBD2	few	TGTGCCAGCATGGGAGGGGACGAGCAGTACTTC	CASMGGDEQYF
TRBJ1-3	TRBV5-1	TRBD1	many	TGCGCCAGCAGCTTACAGGGGAGCTCTGGAAACACCATATATTTT	CASSLQGSSGNTIYF
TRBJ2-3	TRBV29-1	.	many	TGCAGCGTTGAAGATAAAAGTCGGCGGGCCTTTACGCAGTATTTT	CSVEDKSRRAFTQYF
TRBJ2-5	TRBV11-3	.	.	TGTGCCAGCAGCTTGGCGGGTACGACCCAGTACTTC	CASSLAGTTQYF
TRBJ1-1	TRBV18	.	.	TGTGCCAGCTCATCCATTCCCCCAACAGAGGGTATTAACACTGAAGCTTTCTTT	CASSSIPPTEGINTEAFF
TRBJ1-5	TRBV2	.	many	TGTGCCAGCAGAACAGGGAAAGGCAATCAGCCCCAGCATTTT	CASRTGKGNQPQHF
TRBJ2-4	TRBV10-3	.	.	TGTGCCATCAGTGAGCCCATGGGGGTAGCCAAAAACATTCAGTACTTC	CAISEPMGVAKNIQYF
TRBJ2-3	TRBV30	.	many	TGTGCCTGGAATACGGGAAGTACAGATACGCAGTATTTT	CAWNTGSTDTQYF
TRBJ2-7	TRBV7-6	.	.	TGTGCCAGCAGCTATGACTGGGAGGCCTACGAGCAGTACTTC	CASSYDWEAYEQYF
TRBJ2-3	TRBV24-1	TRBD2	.	TGTGCCCCCAGTGACCCGATGACTAGCGGGAGTGAAGATACGCAGTATTTT	CAPSDPMTSGSEDTQYF